The clone carrying this T cell receptor (beta chain) was seen a single time. The CDR3 sequence is 15 residues long. From germline, CDR1 is MNHNY and CDR2 SVGAGI (reference sequence). The V gene lost 2 bases and the J gene lost 4 bases, with 15 bases spanning the gap. These data come from a study of T cell changes during pregnancy in multiple sclerosis. Clones were sequenced by immunoSEQ multiplex PCR, and TCRdb holds only the in-frame ones, with some missing. The top ten clones hold about 2.6% of a sample with 45,000 to 65,000 clones, about 94% of them seen once. The source is a female donor with multiple sclerosis, enrolled in a pregnancy study. The material was CD8+ T cells from peripheral blood mononuclear cells, obtained in the third trimester of pregnancy. The rearrangement links TRBV6-6 to TRBJ2-7; D might be TRBD2 (6 bases). CDR3 sequence: CASSYPPGEVYEQYF. The CDR3 bases are TGTGCCAGCAGTTACCCACCGGGAGAGGTATACGAGCAGTACTTC.